These 15 T cell receptor beta chains were sequenced from one sample in a study of regulatory T cells in long-lasting Graves disease (dated by TCRdb to about 2021). Library construction relied on multiplex PCR. The sequencer was an Illumina HiSeq 4000. TCR beta libraries were built with iRepertoire HTBI primers and Arm-PCR amplification of CDR3 regions. The public reads were quality trimmed at Q25 with fastp and then assembled into clones with MiXCR by TCRdb, keeping productive beta chains. Each CDR3 protein gets just one entry, which takes the most common genes and DNA from the rows behind it. This sample gives 350,000 to 450,000 distinct CDR3 sequences in total; approximately 15% of them show up just once. Over 7% of the sample rests with the top ten. The time point tag for this specimen amounts to: newly diagnosed GD, antithyroid drugs for less than 3 months. For both TCR sequencing and RNA sequencing, RNA was extracted from PBMCs using TRIzol.

These data also featured in a second study, about T cells in Graves' hyperthyroidism and ophthalmopathy.

The sequencing here drew on peripheral blood mononuclear cells (PBMCs), taken at new diagnosis, from a patient treated with antithyroid drugs. Every receptor here comes from a woman in her thirties or forties with Graves disease. Donor details come from another sample of the same person, matched by shared clones.

V is TRBV3-1 and J is TRBJ1-1, with no clear D. V lost 1 base to trimming and J lost 4 bases, with 10 bases between them. Germline V gene lookup returns CDR1 LGHDT and CDR2 YNNKEL (reference sequence). The CDR3 contains 14 residues. CDR3 DNA sequence: TGTGCCAGCAGCCAAGTTTATGTTGGCACTGAAGCTTTCTTT. Its protein is CASSQVYVGTEAFF.

The table lists this clonotype with many counts. The rearrangement links TRBV27 to TRBJ1-2; a possible D gene is TRBD1 (6 bases). The germline V gene has CDR1 MNHEY and CDR2 SMNVEV (reference sequence). This CDR3 region has 13 residues. The V end was cut by 6 bases, the J end by 2 bases, with 10 bases between. The DNA of the CDR3 is TGTGCCAGCAGACATACAGGGAACTATGGCTACACCTTC. It is translated as CASRHTGNYGYTF.

This clonotype was detected a few times. The V gene is TRBV28, the J gene TRBJ1-2; D not certain. Trimming removed 6 bases at V and 6 bases at J, with 11 bases between. Germline V gives CDR1 MDHEN, CDR2 SYDVKM. The CDR3 has 12 residues. DNA for the CDR3: TGTGCCAGCAGCTTCATAGATAATGGCTACACCTTC. This encodes CASSFIDNGYTF.

This clonotype was recorded many times. The chain couples TRBV27 to TRBJ1-1; possible D gene TRBD1, 6 bases. The CDR3 totals 14 residues. The ends were cut back, 6 bases at V and 6 bases at J, with 17 bases in the middle. Germline V gives CDR1 MNHEY, CDR2 SMNVEV (reference sequence). In DNA, the CDR3 is TGTGCCAGCAGCCTTAGGGGGATAATCGCTGAAGCTTTCTTT. Its protein is CASSLRGIIAEAFF.

This clonotype has at least ten counts. CDR3 sequence reads: CASSSRDRSYEQYF. The CDR3 bases are TGTGCCAGCAGTTCCCGGGACCGCTCCTACGAGCAGTACTTC. The rearrangement joins TRBV28 to TRBJ2-7; D is tentatively TRBD1 or TRBD2 (5 bases each). Germline V gene lookup returns CDR1 MDHEN and CDR2 SYDVKM. CDR3 size: 14 residues. Trimming stripped 4 bases from V and 0 bases from J, with 10 bases between.

The chain carries TRBV10-3 and TRBJ2-7; 8 nucleotides match TRBD2. This CDR3 spans 16 amino acids. V gave up 5 bases and J gave up 3 bases; unmatched junction bases: 12. The germline V gene has CDR1 ENHRY and CDR2 SYGVKD. The CDR3 is CAISRAETSANYEQYF. CDR3 sequence (DNA): TGTGCCATCAGTCGGGCCGAGACTAGCGCTAACTACGAGCAGTACTTC.

A word on this clonotype: A clone one base away is much larger, so this may be a read error. The gene calls are TRBV12-3 or TRBV12-4 and TRBJ2-7, with D possibly TRBD1 on 6 matching bases. CDR3 length equals 14 residues. The DNA for the CDR3 is TGTGCCAGCAGCAGGGGCCGAGACGAGGGGACCCAGTGCTTC. It translates to CASSRGRDEGTQCF.

This clonotype was seen only a few times. V gene TRBV20-1 combines with J gene TRBJ2-2, with TRBD1 matching over 11 bases. The length of the CDR3 is 17 residues. CDR1 DFQATT and CDR2 SNEGSKA come from the germline V gene (reference sequence). V lost 0 bases to trimming and J lost 4 bases; unmatched junction nucleotides: 7. The CDR3 loop is CSARDTKDRGLTGELFF. The CDR3 region has the DNA TGCAGTGCTAGAGATACGAAGGACAGGGGGCTCACCGGGGAGCTGTTTTTT.

This clonotype has ten or more counts. This rearrangement joins TRBV29-1 to TRBJ2-1, with 8 bases lining up with TRBD2. The CDR3 runs to 16 residues. J lost 5 bases, V lost 3 bases, and 12 bases had no gene match. Germline CDR1 SQVTM, CDR2 ANQGSEA. In DNA, the CDR3 is TGCAGCGTTGATCTGTGGAGCGGGAGATCTCACAATGAGCAGTTCTTC. It encodes CSVDLWSGRSHNEQFF.

At least ten counts were recorded for this clonotype. The rearrangement links TRBV7-2 to TRBJ2-5; D remains unclear. V lost 4 bases and J lost 6, with 15 bases in between. The CDR3 is 14 residues long. CDR1 and CDR2 (germline): SGHTA, FQGNSA. The CDR3 loop is CASSSEGWGKTQYF. The CDR3 DNA reads as TGTGCCAGCAGCTCGGAAGGGTGGGGAAAGACCCAGTACTTC. Full variable domain (outside the CDR3, taken from reference TRBV7-2 and TRBJ2-5): GAGVSQSPSNKVTEKGKDVELRCDPISGHTALYWYRQSLGQGLEFLIYFQGNSAPDKSGLPSDRFSAERTGGSVSTLTIQRTQQEDSAVYLCASSSEGWGKTQYFGPGTRLLVL.

This clonotype was counted ten times or more. CDR3 residues: CSARVFSGSAYEQFF. DNA of the CDR3: TGCAGTGCTAGAGTATTTAGCGGTTCGGCTTATGAGCAGTTCTTC. This chain joins TRBV20-1 and TRBJ2-1; D may be TRBD2 (6 bases). The length of the CDR3 is 15 residues. The germline gives CDR1 DFQATT, CDR2 SNEGSKA (reference sequence). The V end lost 1 base, the J end lost 8 bases, and 18 bases lay between the germline ends.

A few counts support this clonotype. The rearrangement links TRBV3-1 to TRBJ1-2; 7 nucleotides match TRBD1. The CDR3 sequence is 14 residues long. Germline CDR1 reads LGHDT; CDR2 reads YNNKEL (reference sequence). The V gene end was trimmed by 2 bases and the J gene end by 7 bases; junction bases not matched to a gene: 7. CDR3 DNA sequence: TGTGCCAGCAGCCAACAGACAGGGAGGTTTGGCTACACCTTC. This sequence encodes CASSQQTGRFGYTF.

At least ten counts were recorded for this clonotype. V usage is TRBV3-1 and J usage is TRBJ2-7, with unresolved D. Germline loops: CDR1 LGHDT, CDR2 YNNKEL (reference sequence). The CDR3 has 12 amino acids. V lost 5 bases to trimming and J lost 5 bases, with 10 bases between them. The CDR3: CASSSPWDEQYF. The CDR3, as DNA: TGTGCCAGCAGCTCCCCTTGGGACGAGCAGTACTTC.

This clonotype was observed at least ten times. The V and J genes are TRBV7-2 and TRBJ2-1; 10 positions agree with TRBD2. V gave up 4 bases and J gave up 4 bases; unmatched junction bases: 7. This CDR3 is built from 16 residues. Germline values: CDR1 SGHTA, CDR2 FQGNSA. This CDR3 is CASSSLAGVMYNEQFF. CDR3 coding DNA: TGTGCCAGCAGCTCCCTAGCGGGAGTGATGTACAATGAGCAGTTCTTC. Full variable domain (outside the CDR3, taken from reference TRBV7-2 and TRBJ2-1): GAGVSQSPSNKVTEKGKDVELRCDPISGHTALYWYRQSLGQGLEFLIYFQGNSAPDKSGLPSDRFSAERTGGSVSTLTIQRTQQEDSAVYLCASSSLAGVMYNEQFFGPGTRLTVL.

This clonotype was counted ten times or more. The chain has TRBV28 and TRBJ2-3; D unclear. Germline V gene sequence: CDR1 MDHEN, CDR2 SYDVKM. The CDR3 spans 12 residues. Trimming removed 8 bases from V and 2 bases from J, with 8 bases in between. CDR3: CASSSFTDTQYF. The CDR3 DNA follows: TGTGCCAGCTCTTCCTTCACAGATACGCAGTATTTT.